This entry describes one T cell receptor (beta chain). The sample holds a few counts of this clonotype. Which antigen it targets is not known. The sample holds no much larger clone one base away, and base qualities are not on file. The data were obtained in a study of T cells in Graves' hyperthyroidism and ophthalmopathy (dated by TCRdb to about 2019). Notes on the research overall: Peripheral blood was sampled at the time of initial diagnosis, prior to any treatment. After sampling, hyperthyroidism patients received methimazole starting at 30 mg daily, and ophthalmopathy patients received high-dose intravenous methylprednisolone. To identify distinguishing TCR V-J signatures, a discovery cohort of 95 to 100 patients was used, comprising 40 to 45 with Graves' ophthalmopathy and around 57 with stable Graves' hyperthyroidism. The 75 to 100 discovery patients were randomly split 7:3 into training and test sets. The study also compared thyroid tissue and blood T-cell repertoires from about 6 Graves' hyperthyroidism patients. TCR Vbeta CDR3 sequencing of 130 to 150 peripheral blood samples (43 ophthalmopathy, 75 or so hyperthyroidism and some 17 progressor patients) is reported in the paper. An independent validation cohort of under 20 hyperthyroidism patients and about 15 patients who later progressed to ophthalmopathy tested prospective prediction of ophthalmopathy. Broader findings and caveats from the paper: A 13 V-J signature model separated ophthalmopathy from stable hyperthyroidism, with approximately 87% sensitivity and about 81% specificity in cross-validation and 80%/75% in testing. Sample size was not statistically predetermined, and blinding of investigators to group allocation was not performed. In validation, the model predicted progression to ophthalmopathy with over 60% sensitivity and 72% to 85% specificity, a median of roughly seven months before onset. Most expanded thyroid clonotypes (frequency above 0.001) were also found in blood, which suggests that blood repertoires may mirror thyroid immune responses.

The TCR beta CDR3 regions were amplified from the RNA transcripts. A first-round RT-PCR of the TCR CDR3 used the HTBI primer set with the Qiagen OneStep RT-PCR kit. Libraries were constructed in a second round of multiplex PCR, after which size selection and purification were performed. Sequencing of the libraries was done on an Illumina HiSeq2000 using paired-end 100 bp reads. In the authors' own workflow: SOAPnuke was used to process the raw data, throwing out any read that contained adapters or uncalled bases, had a mean Phred below 15, or lacked an exact constant-primer or identifier match. COPE v1.2.5 was used to merge the high-quality paired reads, and each unique nucleotide sequence was defined as a clonotype. MiTCR v1.1 was used to align clonotypes to the IMGT TRBV, TRBD and TRBJ reference segments. Only V-J combinations with frequency above 0.0001, covering approximately 99% of repertoires, were analysed. The TCS score was defined as F50 (clonal expansion) divided by E x V (chaos), with BLOSUM62-based TCRdist calculated between CDR3 peptides within each V-J. Welch's t-statistics and random forest reduced 500 to 550 V-J features to about 13, which were used in a naive Bayes classifier (R e1071). Through fastp at Q25 and MiXCR, TCRdb rebuilt clones from the public reads, retaining in-frame beta chains. CDR3 protein sequences are deduplicated, and each keeps its most common genes and DNA. These V and J calls derive from TCRdb rather than the authors' analysis. Present in this sample are under 600,000 distinct CDR3 sequences, roughly 15% of which were seen just once. The ten largest clones add up to 2.5% to 4% of the sample.

Ophthalmopathy patients had moderately to severely active disease, Clinical Activity Score of at least 3, NOSPECS grade of at least 4, and duration under 3 months. The study excluded patients with uncontrolled infections, other autoimmune diseases, pregnancy or lactation. Diagnoses were established on the basis of clinical symptoms, serum thyroxine and TRAb, thyroid ultrasound, and orbital computed tomography. Ficoll-Paque density gradient centrifugation was used to isolate PBMCs from around 10 ml of fresh peripheral blood. Total RNA was extracted using Trizol reagent, and RNA quality was assessed on an Agilent 2100 Bioanalyzer. The CDR3 runs 15 residues from the cysteine to the phenylalanine. Only the CDR3 part of the read is kept: 45 bases, read in frame from the first base. V loses 3 bases of germline sequence and J loses 5 bases, and the interval between the two ends is 17 bases. The germline V gene provides CDR1 SGDLS and CDR2 YYNGEE.

The chain links TRBV9 with TRBJ2-5; there is no confident call for the D gene. The source is a woman aged 40 to 55 with Graves' ophthalmopathy. The source material was blood. The DNA sequence is TGTGCCAGCAGCGCGAGGACGGGCTCGCCGGAGACCCAGTACTTC. Translated, it gives CASSARTGSPETQYF.